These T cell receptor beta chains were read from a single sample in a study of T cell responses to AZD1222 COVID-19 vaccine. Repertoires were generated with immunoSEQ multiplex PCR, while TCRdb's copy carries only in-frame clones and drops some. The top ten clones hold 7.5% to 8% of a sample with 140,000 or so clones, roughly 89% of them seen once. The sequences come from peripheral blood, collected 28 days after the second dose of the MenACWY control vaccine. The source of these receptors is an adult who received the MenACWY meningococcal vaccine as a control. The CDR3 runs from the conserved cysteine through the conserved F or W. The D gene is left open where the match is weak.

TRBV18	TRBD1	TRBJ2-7	CASSPETGMYEQYF
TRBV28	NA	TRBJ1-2	CASSLLGGGGTF
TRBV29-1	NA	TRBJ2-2	CSVAQGRSTGELFF
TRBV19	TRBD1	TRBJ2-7	CASSIKQGAMREQYF
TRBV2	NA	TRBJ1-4	CASRKGAPNEKLFF
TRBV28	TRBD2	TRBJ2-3	CASSSYTSAHTDTQYF
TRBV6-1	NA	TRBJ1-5	CASSETWGDQPQHF
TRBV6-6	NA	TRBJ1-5	CASSYSGTDQPQHF
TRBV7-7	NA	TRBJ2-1	CASSLGQEKNNEQFF
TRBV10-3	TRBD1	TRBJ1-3	CATDGTGNGNTIYF
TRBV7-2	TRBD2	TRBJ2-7	CASRISGSLYEQYF
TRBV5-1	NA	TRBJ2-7	CASSGNAGTGSYEQYF
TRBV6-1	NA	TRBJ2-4	CASSDGLYHIQYF
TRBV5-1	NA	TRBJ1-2	CASSLTAGGDGYTF
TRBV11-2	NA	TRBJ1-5	CASSHYGPGNQPQHF
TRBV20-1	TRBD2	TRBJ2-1	CSASPSGTRIGNEQFF
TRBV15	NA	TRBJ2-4	CATSRERGGLAKNIQYF
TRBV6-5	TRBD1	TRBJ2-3	CASSYSTGLYTDTQYF
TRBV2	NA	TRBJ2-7	CASRKLGQFEQYF
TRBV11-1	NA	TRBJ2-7	CATTLRLASFYEQYF
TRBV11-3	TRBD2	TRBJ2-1	CASSLDGLAGFYNEQFF
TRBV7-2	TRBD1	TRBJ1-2	CASSPTQGNYGYTF
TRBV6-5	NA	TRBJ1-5	CASSFLASNQPQHF
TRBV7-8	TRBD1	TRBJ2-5	CASSLGGQGAWETQYF
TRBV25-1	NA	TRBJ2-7	CASSGQGRAEQYF
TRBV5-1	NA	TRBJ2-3	CASSRQEGTDTQYF
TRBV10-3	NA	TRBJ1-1	CAITRGTGNTEAFF
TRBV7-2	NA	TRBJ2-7	CASSWTSIGATSVYEQYF
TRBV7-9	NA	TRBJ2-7	CASSPRGGEQYF
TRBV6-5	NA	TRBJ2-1	CARKYGTIHYNEQFF
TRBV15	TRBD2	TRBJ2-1	CATSRGWGLADLNEQFF
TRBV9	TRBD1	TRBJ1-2	CASSPGQGVSYGYTF
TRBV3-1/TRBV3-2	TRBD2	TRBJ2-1	CASSQAPGGYNEQFF
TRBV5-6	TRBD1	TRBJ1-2	CASNPGQGMGYGYTF
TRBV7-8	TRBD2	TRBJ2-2	CASSRGLAVPNTGELFF
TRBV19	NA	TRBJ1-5	CASKGRGGSNQPQHF
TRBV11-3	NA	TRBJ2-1	CASSLDSLSYNEQFF
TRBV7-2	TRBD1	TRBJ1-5	CASSFSGQGSQPQHF
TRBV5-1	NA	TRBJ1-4	CASSLFGQRNEKLFF
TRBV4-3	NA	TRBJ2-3	CASSQDTHTQYF
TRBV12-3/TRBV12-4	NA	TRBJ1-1	CASSLRANTEAFF
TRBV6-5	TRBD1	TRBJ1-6	CASSRDREKGSPLHF
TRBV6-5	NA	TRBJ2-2	CASSSLGELFF
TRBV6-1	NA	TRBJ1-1	CASSEAAGSVEAFF
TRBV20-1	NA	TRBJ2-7	CSASQRRSWEQYF
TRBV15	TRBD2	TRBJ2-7	CATSRTLAVLSGGVEQYF
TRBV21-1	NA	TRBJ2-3	CASRAGWGFDTQYF
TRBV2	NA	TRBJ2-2	CASSEAGSGVGGELFF
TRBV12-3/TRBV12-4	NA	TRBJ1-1	CASSLQPAGEAFF
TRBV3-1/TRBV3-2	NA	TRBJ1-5	CASSQDSYVLNSNQPQHF
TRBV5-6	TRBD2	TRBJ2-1	CASSYSGRYNEQFF
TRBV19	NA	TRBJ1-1	CASSITQMSEAFF
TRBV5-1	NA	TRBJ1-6	CASKRGADDSPLHF
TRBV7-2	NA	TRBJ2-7	CASSLDSGINEQYF
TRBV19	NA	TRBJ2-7	CASSNSYYEQYF